The count of the clone carrying this T cell receptor beta chain is one. The CDR3 covers 14 residues. Deletions cut 1 base from V and 0 bases from J, with 7 bases between. Germline V lookup: CDR1 SGHKS, CDR2 YYEKEE (reference sequence). Splitting of CD4+ cells produced CD45RA+ naive and CD45RA-negative memory subsets. In the original workflow: ImmunoSEQ junction-only sequences lacked quality scores, so their filtering differed. Generated by immunoSEQ multiplex PCR, the TCRdb table keeps only in-frame clones and is missing some. V, J and clone size derive from that table, while D and trimming were established from the DNA sequence. The table lists approximately 940,000 clones, approximately 80% of them singletons, with about 1.5% in the top ten. This entry is derived from a study of shared clonotypes between healthy human individuals.

This receptor was identified in a young man in good health. Sequencing was carried out using memory CD4+ T cells sorted from blood. The subset is: CD45RA-negative fraction. This chain links TRBV5-5 with TRBJ1-1; no reliable D call. The DNA for the CDR3 is TGTGCCAGCAGCTTGACGCACTTGAACACTGAAGCTTTCTTT. Amino acids: CASSLTHLNTEAFF.